Sequencing of this T cell receptor (beta chain) was carried out in a study of vaccination effects on CD4 cells after COVID-19. Overall study: Everyone in the study got two shots of either the BNT162b2 or mRNA-1273 vaccine.

CDR3 length equals 13 residues. Deletions cut 0 bases from V and 5 bases from J, with 8 bases between. Germline V gene lookup returns CDR1 SGHNT and CDR2 YENEEA. Expansion of antigen-specific CD4+ T cells with viral peptide pools was carried out by the ViraFEST assay before sequencing. Culturing for around ten days preceded CD4+ T cell isolation. SARS-CoV-2 infected the person between March and December 2020, as confirmed by PCR. This clone has more than one count but fewer than ten. Its specificity is unknown. TCRdb keeps only in-frame clones here, not all; method: immunoSEQ multiplex PCR. This sample carries tens of thousands of clones, 75% to 85% of them seen once, and the ten largest clones take around 40%.

The chain joins TRBV11-3 to TRBJ2-7; D not certain. The material sequenced was CD4+ T cells from PBMCs cultured with a peptide pool, taken before COVID-19 vaccination. The clonotype comes from a human donor who had a prior SARS-CoV-2 infection. Written as DNA, the CDR3 is TGTGCCAGCAGCTTAGATCGGGTGGACGAGCAGTACTTC. This encodes CASSLDRVDEQYF.